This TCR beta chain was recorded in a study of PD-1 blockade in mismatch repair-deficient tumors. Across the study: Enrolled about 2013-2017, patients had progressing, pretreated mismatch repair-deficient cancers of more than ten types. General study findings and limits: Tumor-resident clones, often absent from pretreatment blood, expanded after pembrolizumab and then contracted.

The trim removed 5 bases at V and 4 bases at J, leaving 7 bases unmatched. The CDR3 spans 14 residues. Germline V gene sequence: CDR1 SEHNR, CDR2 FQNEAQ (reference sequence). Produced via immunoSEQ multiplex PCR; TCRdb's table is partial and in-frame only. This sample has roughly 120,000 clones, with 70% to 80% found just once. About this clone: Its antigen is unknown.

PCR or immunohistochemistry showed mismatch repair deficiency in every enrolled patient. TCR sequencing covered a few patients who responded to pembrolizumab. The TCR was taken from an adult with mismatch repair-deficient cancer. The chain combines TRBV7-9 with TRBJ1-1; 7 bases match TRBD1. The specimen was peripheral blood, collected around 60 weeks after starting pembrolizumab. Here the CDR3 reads CASSPTGQFTEAFF. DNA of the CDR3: TGTGCCAGCAGCCCGACGGGACAGTTCACTGAAGCTTTCTTT.